This T cell receptor (beta chain) is drawn from a study of blood T cell repertoires in COVID-19. Clones were sequenced by immunoSEQ multiplex PCR, and TCRdb holds only the in-frame ones, with some missing. Of around 460,000 clones listed, 85% to 90% are singletons. This clone was found once. This CDR3 is built from 13 residues. Germline assignment: CDR1 SGHNT and CDR2 YENEEA. Trimming took off 3 bases at V and 9 bases at J, with 9 bases between the two ends. The chain joins TRBV11-3 to TRBJ1-6, with a possible D match to TRBD1 (5 bases). Source material: peripheral blood. The receptor's source is a man younger than 30 with COVID-19, enrolled during active disease. Here the CDR3 reads CASSFDSLSPLHF. In DNA form, the CDR3 reads TGTGCCAGCAGCTTCGACAGTCTTTCACCCCTCCACTTT.